A selection of T cell receptor beta chains follows, all from one sample in a study of shared clonotypes between healthy human individuals. The assay was immunoSEQ multiplex PCR, and TCRdb's table has in-frame clones only and misses some. The sample shows about 980,000 clones, approximately 76% of them seen only once. The source material was memory CD4+ T cells sorted from blood. Receptors originate from a man between 18 and 29 years old in good health. Each CDR3 is given with its conserved first and last residue.

v_call	j_call	cdr3_aa
TRBV4-2	TRBJ2-5	CASSHGSLSGQETQYF
TRBV6-1	TRBJ2-7	CASSLAGAYEQYF
TRBV6-1	TRBJ2-1	CASSGQGGGIVEQFF
TRBV28	TRBJ2-7	CASSRSRGPVHEQYF
TRBV5-4	TRBJ1-5	CASSLDPQGNQPQHF
TRBV7-8	TRBJ1-1	CASSHSDGNTEAFF
TRBV5-8	TRBJ2-7	CASSLSGGAPFYEQYF
TRBV27	TRBJ2-5	CASSLSRGETQYF
TRBV12-5	TRBJ2-1	CASGLMIGNEQFF
TRBV18	TRBJ1-1	CASSPSGAVTEAFF
TRBV7-6	TRBJ1-3	CASSLQDSGNTIYF
TRBV7-2	TRBJ1-4	CASSARRGHEKLFF
TRBV5-1	TRBJ2-2	CASSLVAGDNTGELFF
TRBV18	TRBJ2-5	CASSPEVRFQETQYF
TRBV5-6	TRBJ1-6	CASSQTVWPYNSPLHF
TRBV5-4	TRBJ2-7	CASSFEGALHYEQYF
TRBV7-2	TRBJ2-7	CASTSGGAYEQYF
TRBV2	TRBJ2-5	CASSVPDRGRVETQYF